What follows is one T cell receptor (beta chain) and its context. This record belongs to a study of blood T cell repertoires in COVID-19. In the source study's methods: Estimates of nucleated cell counts were drawn from the amplification of reference gene primers. Assay used: immunoSEQ multiplex PCR; TCRdb lists only in-frame clones, some missing. V and J calls and clone size are given by that table; D and trimming were obtained from the DNA. The data contain some 200,000 clones, approximately 87% of them singletons. Germline V gives CDR1 LNHDA, CDR2 SQIVND (reference sequence). V shed 4 bases, J shed 0 bases, and the junction held 5 bases outside the gene matches. CDR3 size: 15 residues.

The rearrangement uses TRBV19 and TRBJ1-1; 7 positions agree with TRBD1. The sample taken for sequencing was peripheral blood. The TCR was taken from a woman in her seventies with COVID-19, enrolled during active disease. The CDR3 nucleotides are TGTGCCAGTAGTACGGGACAGTATGTGAACACTGAAGCTTTCTTT. Its protein is CASSTGQYVNTEAFF.